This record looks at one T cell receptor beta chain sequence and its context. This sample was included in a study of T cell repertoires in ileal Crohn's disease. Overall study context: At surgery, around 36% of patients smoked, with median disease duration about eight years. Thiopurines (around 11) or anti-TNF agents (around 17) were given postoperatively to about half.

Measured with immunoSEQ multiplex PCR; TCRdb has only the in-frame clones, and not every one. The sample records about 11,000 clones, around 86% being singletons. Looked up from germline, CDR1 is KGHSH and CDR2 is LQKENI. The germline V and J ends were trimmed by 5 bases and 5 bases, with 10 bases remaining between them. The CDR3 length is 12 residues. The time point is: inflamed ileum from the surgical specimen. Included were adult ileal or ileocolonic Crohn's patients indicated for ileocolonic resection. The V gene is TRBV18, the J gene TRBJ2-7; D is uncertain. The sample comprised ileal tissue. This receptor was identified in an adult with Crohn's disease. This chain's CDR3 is CASSKGQHEQYF. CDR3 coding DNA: TGTGCCAGCTCAAAAGGCCAGCACGAGCAGTACTTC. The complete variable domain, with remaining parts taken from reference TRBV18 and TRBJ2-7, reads NAGVMQNPRHLVRRRGQEARLRCSPMKGHSHVYWYRQLPEEGLKFMVYLQKENIIDESGMPKERFSAEFPKEGPSILRIQQVVRGDSAAYFCASSKGQHEQYFGPGTRLTVT.